The next 32 T cell receptor beta chains were all read from a single sample in a study of lymphopenia after photon versus proton radiotherapy. Only in-frame clones appear in the TCRdb table, and some are missing; sequencing was by immunoSEQ multiplex PCR. The data hold roughly 67,000 clones, with just over 90% observed a single time. The sample consisted of peripheral blood, taken from a patient treated with photon-based radiotherapy. The receptors come from a woman in her 70s with pancreatic cancer.

This sequence joins TRBV6-1 and TRBJ2-5, with 7 bases aligning to TRBD2. V lost 1 base to trimming and J lost 7 bases; unmatched junction nucleotides: 9. Per the germline V gene, CDR1 is MNHNS and CDR2 is SASEGT. This CDR3 comprises 15 residues. The CDR3 reads CASSEGRAGVVTQYF. The CDR3 nucleotides read TGTGCCAGCAGTGAAGGCCGGGCGGGAGTGGTGACCCAGTACTTC.

The chain is built from TRBV10-2 and TRBJ2-7; 12 nucleotides align to TRBD1. The CDR3 length is 14 residues. Germline V gene sequence: CDR1 WSHSY, CDR2 SAAADI. The V segment lost 6 bases and the J segment 6 bases; nucleotides outside the gene matches: 6. The CDR3 reads CASRPGQGAGEQYF. In DNA form, the CDR3 reads TGCGCCAGCAGACCGGGACAGGGGGCGGGCGAGCAGTACTTC.

The rearrangement joins TRBV18 to TRBJ1-2, with 9 bases matching TRBD1. Germline V gene sequence: CDR1 KGHSH, CDR2 LQKENI. The trim removed 4 bases at V and 6 bases at J, leaving 21 bases unmatched. This CDR3 is built from 19 residues. This CDR3 reads CASSQATLITGGESDGYTF. CDR3 bases: TGTGCCAGCTCACAGGCCACGTTAATCACAGGGGGCGAATCGGATGGCTACACCTTC.

This chain connects TRBV6-5 to TRBJ1-4; 7 nucleotides line up with TRBD1. Unmatched junction bases numbered 7, after V lost 0 bases and J lost 15 bases. CDR3 length equals 13 residues. Germline lookup yields CDR1 MNHEY and CDR2 SVGAGI. The CDR3 protein is CASSYSTTGTLFF. In nucleotides, the CDR3 is TGTGCCAGCAGTTACTCAACGACAGGGACATTGTTTTTT.

The rearrangement uses TRBV29-1 and TRBJ2-1; D is perhaps TRBD2 (5 bases). The CDR3 totals 14 residues. V was clipped by 0 bases and J by 7 bases, with 13 bases between them. CDR1 and CDR2 from the germline V gene are SQVTM and ANQGSEA. The CDR3 nucleotides are TGCAGCGTTGAAGATCGTAGGCGAGGGAATGAGCAGTTCTTC. Translation: CSVEDRRRGNEQFF.

The rearrangement links TRBV5-8 to TRBJ2-7; 7 bases are shared with TRBD1. The V segment lost 3 bases and the J segment 6 bases; nucleotides outside the gene matches: 3. The germline V gene has CDR1 SGHTS and CDR2 YDEGEE. This CDR3 has 12 amino acids. The CDR3 coding sequence is TGTGCCAGCAGCTACAGGGGTGTCGAGCAGTACTTC. Translated: CASSYRGVEQYF.

The genes are TRBV7-8 and TRBJ2-7, with 12 bases aligning to TRBD2. The CDR3 is made up of 15 amino acids. From germline, CDR1 is SGHVS and CDR2 FQNEAQ. V lost 6 bases and J lost 3; bases outside the gene matches: 6. The CDR3 loop reads CASSSTSGRFYEQYF. In nucleotides, the CDR3 is TGTGCCAGCAGTTCGACTAGCGGGAGATTCTACGAGCAGTACTTC.

Only one count was recorded for this clone. V is TRBV4-1 and J is TRBJ2-7; 8 bases agree with TRBD1. CDR1 and CDR2 from the germline V gene are MGHRA and YSYEKL. V was pared by 1 base and J by 0 bases, with 2 bases of the junction left unmatched. There are 15 residues in the CDR3. The CDR3 coding sequence is TGCGCCAGCAGCCAAGTGGGACAGGCCTCCTACGAGCAGTACTTC. It translates to CASSQVGQASYEQYF.

The chain combines TRBV6-5 with TRBJ2-1, with 11 bases identical to TRBD2. The V segment lost 4 bases and the J segment 10 bases; nucleotides outside the gene matches: 6. This CDR3 has 14 amino acids. CDR1 and CDR2 (germline): MNHEY, SVGAGI. The CDR3 is CASSSLAGGGEQFF. Written as DNA, the CDR3 is TGTGCCAGCAGTTCTCTAGCGGGAGGCGGCGAGCAGTTCTTC.

For the CDR3, the DNA is TGTGCCAGCAGCGCTATCGTTCGCAGGGTGGGGAATGAGCAGTTCTTC. Translation gives CASSAIVRRVGNEQFF. This chain joins TRBV28 and TRBJ2-1, with a weak D call TRBD1 (5 bases). The germline gives CDR1 MDHEN, CDR2 SYDVKM. CDR3 length: 16 amino acids. V was shortened by 6 bases and J by 7 bases, with 22 bases between the two germline ends.

Comment on this clone: One end of the junction is discordant with germline, which a read error may explain. The chain links TRBV7-7 to TRBJ2-1; 8 bases align to TRBD2. Germline V gives CDR1 SSHAT, CDR2 FNYEAQ (reference sequence). The CDR3 spans 16 residues. The CDR3, as DNA: TGTGCTAGCAGCTTAGGATTGACTAGCGTCTACAATGAGCAGTTCTTC. As protein: CASSLGLTSVYNEQFF.

This clone was detected only once. This chain uses TRBV19 with TRBJ2-1, with 9 bases matching TRBD1. The CDR3 is 15 amino acids. Germline assignment: CDR1 LNHDA and CDR2 SQIVND (reference sequence). V shed 5 bases, J shed 3 bases, and the junction held 5 bases outside the gene matches. CDR3 nucleotide sequence: TGTGCCAGTAGTTCACCGGGACAGGGCTACAATGAGCAGTTCTTC. Translated: CASSSPGQGYNEQFF.

The chain uses TRBV28 and TRBJ2-7; 10 bases are a match to TRBD1. This CDR3 is 14 amino acids long. Losses at the gene ends were 7 bases for V and 6 bases for J; bases not matched to a gene: 9. The V gene's germline CDR1 is MDHEN and CDR2 SYDVKM. The CDR3 reads CASTRPGTGVEQYF. In DNA form, the CDR3 reads TGTGCCAGCACCCGTCCCGGGACAGGGGTCGAGCAGTACTTC.

V gene TRBV18 combines with J gene TRBJ2-3, with D maybe TRBD2 (6 bases). The V gene lost 3 bases and the J gene lost 2 bases, with 21 bases spanning the gap. In germline, CDR1 is KGHSH, CDR2 LQKENI. The CDR3 has 18 amino acids. The CDR3 DNA reads TGTGCCAGCTCACCGCAGGCCGTCAGCGGGTCCCTCACAGATACGCAGTATTTT. Its protein is CASSPQAVSGSLTDTQYF.

J is TRBJ2-2 and V is TRBV6-1; possibly TRBD1 for D (5 bases). This CDR3 region has 15 residues. Trimming took 1 base from V and 8 from J, leaving 14 bases between them. Germline CDR1 and CDR2: MNHNS and SASEGT. CDR3 sequence (DNA): TGTGCCAGCAGTGAAGTTCAGGGCCCCTCTGGGGAGCTGTTTTTT. This sequence encodes CASSEVQGPSGELFF.

This rearrangement joins TRBV18 to TRBJ1-3; D not certain. V was shortened by 3 bases and J by 4 bases, with 10 bases between the two germline ends. CDR1 and CDR2 (germline): KGHSH, LQKENI. This CDR3 contains 14 residues. CDR3 region: CASSPPGLGNTIYF. Here the CDR3 DNA reads TGTGCCAGCTCACCGCCGGGATTAGGAAACACCATATATTTT.

This sequence joins TRBV19 and TRBJ1-1; unclear D gene. CDR1 is LNHDA, CDR2 SQIVND, per germline (reference sequence). V shed 4 bases and J shed 4 bases, with 13 bases lying between them. The CDR3 has 14 amino acids. In DNA, the CDR3 is TGTGCCAGTAGTAAGAGGCAGGACCTCACTGAAGCTTTCTTT. Protein: CASSKRQDLTEAFF.

The chain carries TRBV19 and TRBJ2-2; the match to TRBD2 covers 7 bases. V lost 5 bases and J lost 6; bases outside the gene matches: 6. The CDR3 totals 14 residues. CDR1 and CDR2 from the germline V gene are LNHDA and SQIVND (reference sequence). CDR3 loop: CASSWAGDSGELFF. CDR3 nucleotide sequence: TGTGCCAGTAGTTGGGCGGGAGATTCCGGGGAGCTGTTTTTT.

The chain uses TRBV28 and TRBJ2-5, with 8 nucleotides matching TRBD1. The germline CDR1 and CDR2 sequences are MDHEN and SYDVKM. CDR3 length equals 15 residues. The V gene end was trimmed by 4 bases and the J gene end by 4 bases; junction bases not matched to a gene: 8. CDR3: CASSSRQGRIETQYF. The CDR3 bases are TGTGCCAGCAGTTCCCGACAGGGGAGAATAGAGACCCAGTACTTC.

The chain combines TRBV4-1 with TRBJ1-4, with 8 bases lining up with TRBD1. Germline values: CDR1 MGHRA, CDR2 YSYEKL. Trimming at V came to 4 bases and at J to 6 bases, leaving 10 bases not matched to a gene. The CDR3 is 16 residues long. The CDR3 reads CASSLAFQGADEKLFF. The CDR3 DNA reads as TGCGCCAGCAGCCTCGCATTCCAGGGGGCGGATGAAAAACTGTTTTTT.

This chain links TRBV18 with TRBJ1-5; D remains ambiguous. The V and J ends lost 3 bases and 4 bases respectively, with 19 bases between them. This CDR3 comprises 17 residues. Germline assignment: CDR1 KGHSH and CDR2 LQKENI. CDR3: CASSPSVRSRENQPQHF. The CDR3 DNA follows: TGTGCCAGCTCACCCTCTGTACGCTCAAGGGAGAATCAGCCCCAGCATTTT.

The chain has TRBV6-4 and TRBJ2-2; D perhaps matches TRBD1 (6 bases). CDR1 is MRHNA and CDR2 is SNTAGT in the germline V gene. Between the trimmed V and J ends, which lost 10 bases and 1 base, there was a span of 10 bases. CDR3 length: 13 amino acids. The CDR3 loop is CATRTENTGELFF. Written as DNA, the CDR3 is TGTGCCACAAGGACAGAGAACACCGGGGAGCTGTTTTTT.

The chain couples TRBV19 to TRBJ1-2; TRBD1 might be the D (5 bases). With 3 bases removed from V and 8 bases from J, the gap between germline ends came to 10 bases. The CDR3 is 12 amino acids. Germline values: CDR1 LNHDA, CDR2 SQIVND (reference sequence). Here the CDR3 DNA reads TGTGCCAGTAGTATTATGGGGCTGGGCTACACCTTC. Protein: CASSIMGLGYTF.

The chain joins TRBV7-6 to TRBJ2-2, with 7 bases lining up with TRBD1. CDR1 and CDR2 from the germline V gene are SGHVS and FNYEAQ. V lost 1 base, J lost 3 bases, and 5 bases stayed unmatched. There are 16 residues in the CDR3. The CDR3 is CASSLGGTVYTGELFF. The CDR3 DNA sequence: TGTGCCAGCAGCTTAGGGGGGACAGTTTACACCGGGGAGCTGTTTTTT.

CDR3 sequence reads: CASSQEWQGAGNTIYF. The CDR3 region has the DNA TGTGCCAGCAGCCAAGAGTGGCAGGGGGCTGGAAACACCATATATTTT. The chain is built from TRBV4-2 and TRBJ1-3; 7 bases are a match to TRBD1. The J segment lost 2 bases and the V segment lost 0 bases, leaving 4 bases of the junction unmatched. Germline V gene lookup returns CDR1 LGHNA and CDR2 YNFKEQ. The CDR3 has 16 amino acids.

V and J are TRBV15 and TRBJ2-5, with a possible D match to TRBD2 (6 bases). The J call is uncertain, as TRBJ2-7 better fits the DNA end. The CDR3 loop spans 15 amino acids. Germline V gives CDR1 LNHNV, CDR2 YYDKDF (reference sequence). The CDR3 sequence: CATSRDRTIGNEQYF. The CDR3 DNA reads as TGTGCCACCAGCAGAGATCGGACTATAGGTAACGAGCAGTACTTC.

This chain connects TRBV29-1 to TRBJ2-7; tentatively, D is TRBD1 (6 bases). This CDR3 region has 13 residues. The germline gives CDR1 SQVTM, CDR2 ANQGSEA. V was clipped by 7 bases and J by 2 bases, with 15 bases between them. Here the CDR3 DNA reads TGCAGCGCGATCTTCGACAGGACCTACGAGCAGTACTTC. It encodes CSAIFDRTYEQYF.

This sequence joins TRBV29-1 and TRBJ2-1, with 12 bases that match TRBD2. The CDR3 sequence is 13 residues long. V shed 4 bases and J 10 bases; nucleotides not matched to a gene: 5. Per the germline V gene, CDR1 is SQVTM and CDR2 is ANQGSEA. The CDR3 loop is CSVGLAGEGEQFF. The DNA of the CDR3 is TGCAGCGTTGGACTAGCGGGAGAGGGGGAGCAGTTCTTC.

The chain has TRBV6-1 and TRBJ2-2; no definite D call. V lost 5 bases, J lost 5 bases, and 12 bases lay in between. The CDR3 length is 14 residues. Germline V gene sequence: CDR1 MNHNS, CDR2 SASEGT. The CDR3 nucleotides are TGTGCCAGCAGTTCAATTCAAAATACCGGGGAGCTGTTTTTT. This gives the protein CASSSIQNTGELFF.

The count of this clone is one. This chain links TRBV5-4 with TRBJ2-5; D is perhaps TRBD1 or TRBD2 (5 bases each). CDR1 is SGHNT and CDR2 is YYREEE in the germline V gene (reference sequence). V was cut by 2 bases and J by 5 bases, with 16 bases left in between. The CDR3 sequence is 15 residues long. CDR3 coding DNA: TGTGCCAGCAGCTTAACTATCGATGGGGGTGAGACCCAGTACTTC. It codes for CASSLTIDGGETQYF.

The rearrangement links TRBV10-3 to TRBJ2-1, with a weak D call TRBD2 (6 bases). V gave up 5 bases and J gave up 10 bases, with 18 bases separating them. The CDR3 totals 14 residues. The germline V gene encodes CDR1 ENHRY and CDR2 SYGVKD. CDR3 nucleotide sequence: TGTGCCATCAGTCCGGGACTCCTTAAATCCGAGCAGTTCTTC. It is translated as CAISPGLLKSEQFF.

The V gene is TRBV6-6, the J gene TRBJ1-5; D gene uncertain. V was shortened by 0 bases and J by 9 bases, with 18 bases between the two germline ends. The CDR3 has 16 amino acids. From germline, CDR1 is MNHNY and CDR2 SVGAGI (reference sequence). The CDR3 DNA reads TGTGCCAGCAGTTACTCGAGGTCAGATACCTTTAGGCCCCAGCATTTT. It encodes CASSYSRSDTFRPQHF.